This T cell receptor beta chain was profiled in a study of T cell repertoires in cytomegalovirus infection. Study conclusions and caveats: Dominant in the ex vivo response were TCR beta clonotypes restricted by HLA-C and specific for CMV.

This clonotype turned up a few times. Its antigen is unidentified. MiXCR was run by TCRdb on the reads, yielding one entry per CDR3 protein. The repertoire has about 770,000 distinct CDR3 sequences, almost 30% of them found once; the top ten carry about an eighth. Losses at the gene ends were 5 bases for V and 3 bases for J; bases not matched to a gene: 3. In germline, CDR1 is MNHEY, CDR2 SMNVEV (reference sequence). This CDR3 has 14 residues. Material: cultured CD8+ T cells from PBMCs, obtained from culture after CMV antigen stimulation. The origin of this receptor is a human donor in good health (CMV status not recorded). Some clones in this sample may be carry-over from other donors' samples. The chain joins TRBV27 to TRBJ2-1, with 8 nucleotides matching TRBD2. In DNA form, the CDR3 reads TGTGCCAGCAGTATCGGGACTAGCTACAATGAGCAGTTCTTC. This encodes CASSIGTSYNEQFF.